This T cell receptor beta chain was captured in a study of blood T cells in healthy people across ages. Germline CDR1 is DFQATT and CDR2 is SNEGSKA (reference sequence). The CDR3 loop spans 15 amino acids. Trimming removed 0 bases at V and 5 bases at J, with 16 bases between. With a J-beta primer mix and a sample-barcoded 5' primer, a second PCR ran about 7 to 12 cycles. TCRdb recomputed calls from the 5' RACE reads with MiXCR, one row per CDR3 protein. This repertoire shows about a million distinct CDR3 sequences, roughly 51% found once; its top ten account for about a fifth. Of note for this clonotype: Antigen specificity is unknown.

Overall study findings and caveats: TCR beta diversity, measured per million T cells, fell in a roughly linear way with age. Reliance upon unsorted PBMCs precluded definitive naive versus antigen-experienced comparison. Compared with aged donors, long-lived donors showed fewer expanded clones, suggesting selection.

The clonotype was recovered from a woman in her sixties in good health. The rearrangement joins TRBV20-1 to TRBJ1-2; the D gene is possibly TRBD1 (6 bases). Sequencing used blood. CDR3 amino acids: CSARDRGVGGYGYTF. As DNA, the CDR3 is TGCAGTGCTAGAGACAGGGGTGTCGGGGGATATGGCTACACCTTC.